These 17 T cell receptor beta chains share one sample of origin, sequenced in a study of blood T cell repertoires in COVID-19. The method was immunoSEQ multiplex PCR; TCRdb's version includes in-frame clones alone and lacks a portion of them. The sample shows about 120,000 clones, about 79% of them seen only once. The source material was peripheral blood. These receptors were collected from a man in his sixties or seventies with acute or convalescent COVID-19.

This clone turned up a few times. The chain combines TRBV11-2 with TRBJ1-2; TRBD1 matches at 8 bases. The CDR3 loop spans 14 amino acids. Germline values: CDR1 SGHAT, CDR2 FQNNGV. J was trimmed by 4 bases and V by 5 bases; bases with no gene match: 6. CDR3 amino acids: CASSTSGTGYGYTF. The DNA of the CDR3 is TGTGCCAGCAGCACAAGCGGGACAGGCTATGGCTACACCTTC.

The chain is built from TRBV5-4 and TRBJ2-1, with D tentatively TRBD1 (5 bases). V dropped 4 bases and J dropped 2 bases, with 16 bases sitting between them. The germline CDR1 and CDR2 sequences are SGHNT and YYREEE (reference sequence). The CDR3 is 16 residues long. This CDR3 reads CASSLGDRRTYNEQFF. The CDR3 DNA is TGTGCCAGCAGCCTTGGAGACAGAAGAACCTACAATGAGCAGTTCTTC.

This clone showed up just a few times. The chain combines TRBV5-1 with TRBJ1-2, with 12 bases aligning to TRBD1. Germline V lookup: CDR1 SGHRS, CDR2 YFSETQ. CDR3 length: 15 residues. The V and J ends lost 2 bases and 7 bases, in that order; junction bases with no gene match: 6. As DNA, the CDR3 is TGCGCCAGCAGCTTAGTGGGACAGGGGGCCGGTGGCTACACCTTC. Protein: CASSLVGQGAGGYTF.

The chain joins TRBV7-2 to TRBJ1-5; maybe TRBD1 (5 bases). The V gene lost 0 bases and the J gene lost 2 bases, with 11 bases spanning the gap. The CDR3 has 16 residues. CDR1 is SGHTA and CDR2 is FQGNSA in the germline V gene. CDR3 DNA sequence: TGTGCCAGCAGCTTAGCGGGGGGAGTGGGCAATCAGCCCCAGCATTTT. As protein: CASSLAGGVGNQPQHF.

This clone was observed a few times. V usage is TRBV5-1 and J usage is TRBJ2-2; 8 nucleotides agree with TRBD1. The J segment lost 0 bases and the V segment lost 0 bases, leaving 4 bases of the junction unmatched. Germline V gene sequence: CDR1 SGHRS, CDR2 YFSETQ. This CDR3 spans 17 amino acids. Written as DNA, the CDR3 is TGCGCCAGCAGCTTGGGACAGGGGACCTCGAACACCGGGGAGCTGTTTTTT. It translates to CASSLGQGTSNTGELFF.

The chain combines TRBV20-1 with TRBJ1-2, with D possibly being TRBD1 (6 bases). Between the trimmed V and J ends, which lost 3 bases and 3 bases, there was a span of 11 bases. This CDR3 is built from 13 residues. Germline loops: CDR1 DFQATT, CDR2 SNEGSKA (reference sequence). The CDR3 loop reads CSASLQGHYGYTF. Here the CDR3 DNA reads TGCAGTGCTAGTCTACAGGGACACTATGGCTACACCTTC.

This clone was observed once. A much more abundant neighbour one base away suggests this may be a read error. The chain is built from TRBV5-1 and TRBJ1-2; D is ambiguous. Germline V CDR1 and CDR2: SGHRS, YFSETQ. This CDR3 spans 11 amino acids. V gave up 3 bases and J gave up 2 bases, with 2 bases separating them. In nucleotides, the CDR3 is TGCGCCAGCAGCTCAAACTATGGCTACACCTTC. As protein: CASSSNYGYTF.

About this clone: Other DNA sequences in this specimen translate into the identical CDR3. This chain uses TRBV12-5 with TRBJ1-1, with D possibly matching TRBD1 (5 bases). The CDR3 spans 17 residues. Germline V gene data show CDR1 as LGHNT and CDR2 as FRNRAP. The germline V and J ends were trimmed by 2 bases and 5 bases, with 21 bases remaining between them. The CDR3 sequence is CASGLTATGPRGTEAFF. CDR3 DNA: TGTGCTAGTGGTTTGACAGCCACGGGACCCCGGGGGACTGAAGCTTTCTTT.

Here the CDR3 reads CASSRPIAGGKTGELFF. The CDR3 DNA reads TGTGCCAGCAGCCGCCCTATAGCGGGGGGTAAGACCGGGGAGCTGTTTTTT. The chain uses TRBV4-2 and TRBJ2-2, with 10 nucleotides matching TRBD2. The CDR3 extends over 17 amino acids. Trimming at V came to 4 bases and at J to 5 bases, leaving 10 bases not matched to a gene. Per germline, CDR1 LGHNA and CDR2 YNFKEQ.

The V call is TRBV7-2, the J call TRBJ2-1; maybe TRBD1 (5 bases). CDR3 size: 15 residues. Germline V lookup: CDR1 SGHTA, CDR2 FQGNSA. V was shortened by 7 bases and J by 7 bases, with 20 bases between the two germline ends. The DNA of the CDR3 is TGTGCCAGCATCAATTTCGTAGGGGCGTGGAATGAGCAGTTCTTC. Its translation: CASINFVGAWNEQFF. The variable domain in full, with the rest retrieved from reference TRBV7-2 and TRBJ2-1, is GAGVSQSPSNKVTEKGKDVELRCDPISGHTALYWYRQSLGQGLEFLIYFQGNSAPDKSGLPSDRFSAERTGGSVSTLTIQRTQQEDSAVYLCASINFVGAWNEQFFGPGTRLTVL.

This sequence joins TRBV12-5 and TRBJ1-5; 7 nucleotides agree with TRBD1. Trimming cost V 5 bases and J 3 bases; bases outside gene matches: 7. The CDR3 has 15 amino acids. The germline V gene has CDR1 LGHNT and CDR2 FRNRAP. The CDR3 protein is CASGPGQSFNQPQHF. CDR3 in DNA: TGTGCTAGTGGTCCGGGACAGTCCTTCAATCAGCCCCAGCATTTT.

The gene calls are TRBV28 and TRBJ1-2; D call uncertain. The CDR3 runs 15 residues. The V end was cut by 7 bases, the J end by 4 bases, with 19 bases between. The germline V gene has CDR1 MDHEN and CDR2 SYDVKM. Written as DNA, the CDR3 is TGTGCCAGCACCTCCACCTGGGGAGCGGGCTATGGCTACACCTTC. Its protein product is CASTSTWGAGYGYTF.

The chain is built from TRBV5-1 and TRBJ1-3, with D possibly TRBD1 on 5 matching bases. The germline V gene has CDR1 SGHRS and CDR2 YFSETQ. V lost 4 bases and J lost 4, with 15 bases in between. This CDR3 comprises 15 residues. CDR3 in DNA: TGCGCCAGCAGCAGGGGACTACGAGGGGGAAACACCATATATTTT. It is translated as CASSRGLRGGNTIYF.

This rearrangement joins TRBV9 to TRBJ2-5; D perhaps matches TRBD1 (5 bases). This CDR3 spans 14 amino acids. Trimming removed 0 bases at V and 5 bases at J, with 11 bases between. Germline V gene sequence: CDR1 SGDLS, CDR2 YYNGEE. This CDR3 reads CASSVEAGWETQYF. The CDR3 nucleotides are TGTGCCAGCAGCGTAGAGGCAGGGTGGGAGACCCAGTACTTC.

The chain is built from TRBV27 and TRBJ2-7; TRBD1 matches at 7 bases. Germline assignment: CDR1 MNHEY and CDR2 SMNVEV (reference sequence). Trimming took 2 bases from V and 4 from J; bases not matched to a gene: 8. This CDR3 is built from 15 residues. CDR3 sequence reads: CASSLGTAGFYEQYF. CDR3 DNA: TGTGCCAGCAGTTTAGGGACAGCCGGCTTTTACGAGCAGTACTTC.

This chain's CDR3 is CASSLVRAGGTNEQFF. The CDR3 coding sequence is TGTGCCAGCAGCTTAGTACGTGCGGGGGGGACCAATGAGCAGTTCTTC. This sequence joins TRBV11-2 and TRBJ2-1, with 9 bases that match TRBD2. CDR1 and CDR2 (germline): SGHAT, FQNNGV. The CDR3 runs to 16 residues. Trimming removed 1 base from V and 6 bases from J; junction bases left unmatched: 7.

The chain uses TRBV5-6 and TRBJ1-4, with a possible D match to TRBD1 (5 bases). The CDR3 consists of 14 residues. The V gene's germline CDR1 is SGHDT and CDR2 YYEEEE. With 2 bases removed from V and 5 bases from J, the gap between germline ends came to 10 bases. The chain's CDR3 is CASSFTGPNEKLFF. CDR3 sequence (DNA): TGTGCCAGCAGCTTTACAGGTCCCAATGAAAAACTGTTTTTT.